This T cell receptor beta chain was observed in a study of cytomegalovirus exposure and HLA in healthy donors. This clone came up once. Antigen: not known. Primers: 60 Vbeta forward and 13 Jbeta reverse. The protocol was immunoSEQ multiplex PCR, while the TCRdb copy is restricted to in-frame clones and leaves out a portion. The sample has about 150,000 clones, under 85% seen once. Study-level points and caveats: For TCR beta chains, V- and J-gene trimming was later linked to a missense DCLRE1C variant. Most of the TCR beta V segments (in an earlier analysis) were productive either about 87% or about 30% of the time.

The CDR3 runs 14 residues. In germline, CDR1 is KGHSH, CDR2 LQKENI. The TCR comes from a young woman in good health and CMV-seropositive. This chain uses TRBV18 with TRBJ2-5, with 7 bases identical to TRBD1. The J call is doubtful: the DNA matches TRBJ2-7 better. Sequenced: PBMCs. CDR3: CASSPRDRVYEQYF. Here the CDR3 DNA reads TGTGCCAGCTCACCACGCGACAGGGTCTACGAGCAGTACTTC.